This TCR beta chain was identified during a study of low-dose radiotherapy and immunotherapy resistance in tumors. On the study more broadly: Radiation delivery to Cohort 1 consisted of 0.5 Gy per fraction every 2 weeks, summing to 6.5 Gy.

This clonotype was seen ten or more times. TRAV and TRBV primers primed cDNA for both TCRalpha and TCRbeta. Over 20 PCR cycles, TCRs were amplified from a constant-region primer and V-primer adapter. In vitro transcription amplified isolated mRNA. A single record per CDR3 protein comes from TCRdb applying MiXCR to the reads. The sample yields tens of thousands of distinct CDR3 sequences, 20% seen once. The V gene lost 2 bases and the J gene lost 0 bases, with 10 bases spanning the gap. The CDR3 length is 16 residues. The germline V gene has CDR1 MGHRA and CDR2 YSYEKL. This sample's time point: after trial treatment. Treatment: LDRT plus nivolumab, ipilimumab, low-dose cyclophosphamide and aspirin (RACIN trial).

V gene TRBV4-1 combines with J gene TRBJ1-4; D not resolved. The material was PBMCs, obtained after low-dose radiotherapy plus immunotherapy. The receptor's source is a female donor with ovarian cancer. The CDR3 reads CASSQLWSATNEKLFF. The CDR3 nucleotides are TGCGCCAGCAGCCAACTTTGGTCTGCAACTAATGAAAAACTGTTTTTT.